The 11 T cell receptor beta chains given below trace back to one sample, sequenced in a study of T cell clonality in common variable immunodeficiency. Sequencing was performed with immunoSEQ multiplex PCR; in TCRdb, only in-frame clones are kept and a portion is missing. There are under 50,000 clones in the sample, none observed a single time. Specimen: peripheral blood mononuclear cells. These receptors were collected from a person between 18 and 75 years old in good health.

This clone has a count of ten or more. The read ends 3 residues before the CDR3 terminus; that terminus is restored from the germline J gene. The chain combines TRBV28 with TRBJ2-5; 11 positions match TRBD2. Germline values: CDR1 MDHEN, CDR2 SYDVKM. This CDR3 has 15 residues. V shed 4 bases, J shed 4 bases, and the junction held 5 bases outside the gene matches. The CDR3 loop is CASSSPGLAGETQYF. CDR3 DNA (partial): TGTGCCAGCAGTTCCCCTGGACTAGCGGGAGAGACC.

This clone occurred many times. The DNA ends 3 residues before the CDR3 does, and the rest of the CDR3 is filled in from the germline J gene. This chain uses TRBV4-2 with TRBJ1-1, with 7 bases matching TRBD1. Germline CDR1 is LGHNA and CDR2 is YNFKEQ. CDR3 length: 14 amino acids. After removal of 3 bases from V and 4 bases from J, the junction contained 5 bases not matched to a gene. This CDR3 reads CASSQVGTATEAFF. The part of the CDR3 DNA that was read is TGTGCCAGCAGCCAGGTAGGGACAGCCACTGAA.

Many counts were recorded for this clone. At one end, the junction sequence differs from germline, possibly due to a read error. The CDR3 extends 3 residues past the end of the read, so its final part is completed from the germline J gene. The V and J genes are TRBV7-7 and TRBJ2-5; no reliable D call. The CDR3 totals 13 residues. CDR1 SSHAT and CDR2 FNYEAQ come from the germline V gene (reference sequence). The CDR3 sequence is CASSSRIQETQYF. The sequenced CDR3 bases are TGTGCTAGCAGCTCCAGGATCCAAGAGACC.

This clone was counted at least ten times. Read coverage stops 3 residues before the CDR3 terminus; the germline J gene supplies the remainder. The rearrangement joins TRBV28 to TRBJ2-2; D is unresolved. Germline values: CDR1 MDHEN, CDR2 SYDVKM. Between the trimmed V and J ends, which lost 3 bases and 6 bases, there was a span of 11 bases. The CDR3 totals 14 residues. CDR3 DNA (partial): TGTGCCAGCAGTTTTCAAGGCCGGGCCGGGGAG. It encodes CASSFQGRAGE. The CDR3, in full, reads CASSFQGRAGELFF. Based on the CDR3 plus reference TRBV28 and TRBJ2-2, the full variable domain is DVKVTQSSRYLVKRTGEKVFLECVQDMDHENMFWYRQDPGLGLRLIYFSYDVKMKEKGDIPEGYSVSREKKERFSLILESASTNQTSMYLCASSFQGRAGELFFGEGSRLTVL.

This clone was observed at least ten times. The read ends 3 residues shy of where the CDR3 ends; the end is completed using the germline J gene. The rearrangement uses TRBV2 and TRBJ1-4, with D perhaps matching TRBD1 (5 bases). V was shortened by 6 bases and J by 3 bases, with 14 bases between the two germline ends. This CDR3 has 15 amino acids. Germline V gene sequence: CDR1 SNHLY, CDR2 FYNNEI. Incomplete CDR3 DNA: TGTGCCAGCAGGCTAGTAGGGGCAGCTAATGAAAAA. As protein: CASRLVGAANEK. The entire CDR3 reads CASRLVGAANEKLFF.

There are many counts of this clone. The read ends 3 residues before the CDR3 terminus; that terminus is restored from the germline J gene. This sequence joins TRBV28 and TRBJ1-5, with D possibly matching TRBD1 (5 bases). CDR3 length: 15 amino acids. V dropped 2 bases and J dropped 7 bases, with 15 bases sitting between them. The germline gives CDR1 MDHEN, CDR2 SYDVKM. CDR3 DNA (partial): TGTGCCAGCAGTTTAATCGAGGGACTGGGGCAGCCC. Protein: CASSLIEGLGQP. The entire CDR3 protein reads CASSLIEGLGQPQHF. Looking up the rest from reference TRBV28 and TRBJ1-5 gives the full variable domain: DVKVTQSSRYLVKRTGEKVFLECVQDMDHENMFWYRQDPGLGLRLIYFSYDVKMKEKGDIPEGYSVSREKKERFSLILESASTNQTSMYLCASSLIEGLGQPQHFGDGTRLSIL.

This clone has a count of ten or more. The CDR3 is CASSPDRVSYGYTF. CDR3 DNA, as far as it was read: TGTGCCAGTAGCCCGGACAGGGTGTCTTATGGC. This chain connects TRBV19 to TRBJ1-2, with TRBD1 matching over 8 bases. The read comes to an end 3 residues before the CDR3 does, leaving the germline J gene to fill in the end. With V trimmed by 6 bases and J by 5 bases, 8 bases remained unmatched. CDR1 and CDR2 (germline): LNHDA, SQIVND (reference sequence). The CDR3 spans 14 residues.

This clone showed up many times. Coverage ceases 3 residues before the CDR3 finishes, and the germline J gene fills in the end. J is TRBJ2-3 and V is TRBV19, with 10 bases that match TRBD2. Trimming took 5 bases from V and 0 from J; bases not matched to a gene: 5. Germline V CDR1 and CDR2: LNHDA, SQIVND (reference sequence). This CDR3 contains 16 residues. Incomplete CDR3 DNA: TGTGCCAGTAGTGGTACTAGCGGGGCTAGCACAGATACG. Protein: CASSGTSGASTDT. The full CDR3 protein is CASSGTSGASTDTQYF.

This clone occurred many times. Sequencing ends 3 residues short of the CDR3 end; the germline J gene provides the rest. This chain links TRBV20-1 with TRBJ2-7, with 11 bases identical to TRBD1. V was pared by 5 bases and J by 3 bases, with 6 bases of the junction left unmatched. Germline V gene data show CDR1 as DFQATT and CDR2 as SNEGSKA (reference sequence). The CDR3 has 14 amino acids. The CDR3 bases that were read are TGCAGTGCTCAGGACAGGGGGCGCTTCTACGAG. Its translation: CSAQDRGRFYE. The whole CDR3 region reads CSAQDRGRFYEQYF.

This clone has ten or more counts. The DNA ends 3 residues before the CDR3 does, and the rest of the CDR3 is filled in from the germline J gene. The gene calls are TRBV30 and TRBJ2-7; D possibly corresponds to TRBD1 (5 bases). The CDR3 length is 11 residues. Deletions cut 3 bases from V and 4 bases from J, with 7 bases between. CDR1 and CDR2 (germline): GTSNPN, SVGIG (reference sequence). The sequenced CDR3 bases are TGTGCCTGGAGGGGGCAGTACGAG. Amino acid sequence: CAWRGQYE. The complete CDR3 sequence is CAWRGQYEQYF.

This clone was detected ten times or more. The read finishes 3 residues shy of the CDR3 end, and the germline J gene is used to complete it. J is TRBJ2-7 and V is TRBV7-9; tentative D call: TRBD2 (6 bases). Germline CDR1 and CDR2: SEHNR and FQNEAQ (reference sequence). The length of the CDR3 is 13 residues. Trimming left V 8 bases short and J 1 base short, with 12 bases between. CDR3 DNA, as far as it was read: TGTGCCAGCGGAATTGCGGGGTCCTACGAG. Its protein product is CASGIAGSYE. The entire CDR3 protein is CASGIAGSYEQYF. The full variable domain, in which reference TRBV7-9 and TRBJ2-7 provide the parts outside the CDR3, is DTGVSQNPRHKITKRGQNVTFRCDPISEHNRLYWYRQTLGQGPEFLTYFQNEAQLEKSRLLSDRFSAERPKGSFSTLEIQRTEQGDSAMYLCASGIAGSYEQYFGPGTRLTVT.